The rows below give T cell receptor beta chains drawn from one sample of a study of technical replicates of blood from a handful of donors. Assay used: immunoSEQ multiplex PCR; TCRdb lists only in-frame clones, some missing. The sample holds 67,000 or so clones; 95% are singletons and the top ten take more than 0.2%. The sample consisted of T cells isolated from PBMCs. The receptors were sampled from a human donor in good health. Both conserved end residues are part of each CDR3. Fields, in order: clone size, D gene, V gene, J gene, CDR3 protein, CDR3 DNA. D genes are given only for firm matches. Where a row states a size, it is once, few, many or the class of an expanded clone; other rows omit it.

abundance: .; d_gene: .; v_gene: TRBV4-1; j_gene: TRBJ1-6; CDR3aa: CASSLGGGIRDSPLHF; CDR3nt: TGCGCCAGCAGCCTAGGGGGGGGAATCAGGGATTCACCCCTCCACTTT
abundance: once; d_gene: TRBD1; v_gene: TRBV27; j_gene: TRBJ2-7; CDR3aa: CASSQSRDRDKQYF; CDR3nt: TGTGCCAGCAGTCAATCCCGGGACAGGGACAAGCAGTACTTC
abundance: .; d_gene: TRBD1; v_gene: TRBV19; j_gene: TRBJ1-2; CDR3aa: CASSRDSLDYGYTF; CDR3nt: TGTGCCAGTAGTCGGGACAGTTTGGACTATGGCTACACCTTC
abundance: .; d_gene: .; v_gene: TRBV19; j_gene: TRBJ2-1; CDR3aa: CASSYRPNEQFF; CDR3nt: TGTGCCAGTAGTTACAGACCCAATGAGCAGTTCTTC
abundance: .; d_gene: TRBD2; v_gene: TRBV10-1; j_gene: TRBJ2-1; CDR3aa: CASSESPSGGRDNEQFF; CDR3nt: TGCGCCAGCAGTGAGTCCCCTAGCGGGGGGCGAGATAATGAGCAGTTCTTC
abundance: .; d_gene: TRBD2; v_gene: TRBV13; j_gene: TRBJ2-1; CDR3aa: CASSWSELAGFGNEQFF; CDR3nt: TGTGCCAGCAGCTGGAGTGAACTAGCGGGATTTGGGAATGAGCAGTTCTTC
abundance: .; d_gene: TRBD1; v_gene: TRBV11-2; j_gene: TRBJ1-3; CDR3aa: CASSSWDRNSGNTIYF; CDR3nt: TGTGCCAGCAGCTCTTGGGACAGGAACTCTGGAAACACCATATATTTT
abundance: .; d_gene: TRBD1; v_gene: TRBV5-1; j_gene: TRBJ2-7; CDR3aa: CASSTGGTYEQYF; CDR3nt: TGCGCCAGCAGCACAGGGGGTACCTACGAGCAGTACTTC
abundance: .; d_gene: .; v_gene: TRBV19; j_gene: TRBJ2-5; CDR3aa: CASSIQGGQETQYF; CDR3nt: TGTGCCAGTAGTATCCAGGGGGGCCAAGAGACCCAGTACTTC
abundance: .; d_gene: .; v_gene: TRBV27; j_gene: TRBJ1-5; CDR3aa: CASSLSVQGSQPQHF; CDR3nt: TGTGCCAGCAGTTTATCGGTACAGGGAAGTCAGCCCCAGCATTTT
abundance: .; d_gene: .; v_gene: TRBV7-9; j_gene: TRBJ1-5; CDR3aa: CASSFTEEPQHF; CDR3nt: TGTGCCAGCAGCTTCACTGAGGAGCCCCAGCATTTT
abundance: once; d_gene: TRBD2; v_gene: TRBV28; j_gene: TRBJ2-3; CDR3aa: CASGLASSTDTQYF; CDR3nt: TGTGCCAGTGGACTAGCGAGCAGCACAGATACGCAGTATTTT
abundance: once; d_gene: .; v_gene: TRBV7-3; j_gene: TRBJ2-1; CDR3aa: CASSLGGDNNEQFF; CDR3nt: TGTGCCAGCAGCTTAGGAGGGGATAACAATGAGCAGTTCTTC
abundance: .; d_gene: TRBD2; v_gene: TRBV11-2; j_gene: TRBJ2-3; CDR3aa: CASSLAGGTDTQYF; CDR3nt: TGTGCCAGCAGCTTAGCGGGAGGAACAGATACGCAGTATTTT
abundance: .; d_gene: TRBD1; v_gene: TRBV27; j_gene: TRBJ1-1; CDR3aa: CASISGGSIMNTEAFF; CDR3nt: TGTGCCAGCATCTCAGGGGGTAGCATCATGAACACTGAAGCTTTCTTT
abundance: .; d_gene: .; v_gene: TRBV18; j_gene: TRBJ1-1; CDR3aa: CASSPSSGDTEAFF; CDR3nt: TGTGCCAGCTCACCATCCTCGGGAGACACTGAAGCTTTCTTT
abundance: .; d_gene: TRBD1; v_gene: TRBV5-1; j_gene: TRBJ1-1; CDR3aa: CASSLVLDRGEQDTEAFF; CDR3nt: TGCGCCAGCAGCTTGGTTCTGGACAGGGGAGAGCAGGACACTGAAGCTTTCTTT
abundance: .; d_gene: TRBD1; v_gene: TRBV11-3; j_gene: TRBJ2-5; CDR3aa: CASSLGTGVKETQYF; CDR3nt: TGTGCCAGCAGCTTAGGGACAGGGGTTAAAGAGACCCAGTACTTC
abundance: .; d_gene: .; v_gene: TRBV18; j_gene: TRBJ2-4; CDR3aa: CASSPLAGRVYIQYF; CDR3nt: TGTGCCAGCTCACCACTCGCGGGAAGAGTTTACATTCAGTACTTC
abundance: .; d_gene: .; v_gene: TRBV28; j_gene: TRBJ2-2; CDR3aa: CASSPTRLNTGELFF; CDR3nt: TGTGCCAGCAGTCCGACAAGACTAAACACCGGGGAGCTGTTTTTT
abundance: once; d_gene: .; v_gene: TRBV19; j_gene: TRBJ2-6; CDR3aa: CASSTGVGANVLTF; CDR3nt: TGTGCCAGTAGTACGGGGGTTGGGGCCAACGTCCTGACTTTC
abundance: .; d_gene: .; v_gene: TRBV28; j_gene: TRBJ2-7; CDR3aa: CASSFRPRVPSYEQYF; CDR3nt: TGTGCCAGCAGTTTCCGACCCAGGGTCCCCTCCTACGAGCAGTACTTC
abundance: .; d_gene: TRBD2; v_gene: TRBV19; j_gene: TRBJ2-7; CDR3aa: CASSVAGAGEQYF; CDR3nt: TGTGCCAGTAGTGTAGCAGGAGCGGGAGAGCAGTACTTC
abundance: .; d_gene: .; v_gene: TRBV28; j_gene: TRBJ2-6; CDR3aa: CASSFYSGANVLTF; CDR3nt: TGTGCCAGCAGTTTCTACTCTGGGGCCAACGTCCTGACTTTC
abundance: .; d_gene: TRBD1; v_gene: TRBV29-1; j_gene: TRBJ2-5; CDR3aa: CSVQGAEETQYF; CDR3nt: TGCAGCGTTCAGGGGGCCGAAGAGACCCAGTACTTC
abundance: .; d_gene: .; v_gene: TRBV27; j_gene: TRBJ1-1; CDR3aa: CASSLLGDTEAFF; CDR3nt: TGTGCCAGCAGTTTACTCGGGGACACTGAAGCTTTCTTT
abundance: .; d_gene: .; v_gene: TRBV5-4; j_gene: TRBJ1-2; CDR3aa: CASGEGAGAGGYTF; CDR3nt: TGTGCCAGCGGAGAAGGGGCAGGGGCCGGGGGCTACACCTTC
abundance: .; d_gene: .; v_gene: TRBV28; j_gene: TRBJ2-7; CDR3aa: CASGGRTTWEQYF; CDR3nt: TGTGCCAGCGGTGGACGGACTACGTGGGAGCAGTACTTC
abundance: .; d_gene: .; v_gene: TRBV10-3; j_gene: TRBJ2-5; CDR3aa: CAITATHQETQYF; CDR3nt: TGTGCCATCACCGCGACACACCAAGAGACCCAGTACTTC
abundance: .; d_gene: .; v_gene: TRBV9; j_gene: TRBJ2-5; CDR3aa: CASSVNEGGANLETQYF; CDR3nt: TGTGCCAGCAGCGTAAATGAAGGGGGGGCCAATTTGGAGACCCAGTACTTC
abundance: .; d_gene: .; v_gene: TRBV11-2; j_gene: TRBJ2-2; CDR3aa: CASGYYRGNTGELFF; CDR3nt: TGTGCCAGCGGGTACTACCGAGGGAACACCGGGGAGCTGTTTTTT
abundance: .; d_gene: .; v_gene: TRBV9; j_gene: TRBJ1-2; CDR3aa: CASAGNANYGYTF; CDR3nt: TGTGCCAGCGCAGGGAACGCTAACTATGGCTACACCTTC
abundance: .; d_gene: .; v_gene: TRBV13; j_gene: TRBJ1-1; CDR3aa: CASSLSGRTAGAFF; CDR3nt: TGTGCCAGCAGCTTATCCGGCAGGACGGCGGGAGCTTTCTTT
abundance: .; d_gene: TRBD1; v_gene: TRBV5-6; j_gene: TRBJ1-1; CDR3aa: CASSLVGTEINTEAFF; CDR3nt: TGTGCCAGCAGCTTGGTAGGGACAGAAATCAACACTGAAGCTTTCTTT
abundance: .; d_gene: .; v_gene: TRBV10-3; j_gene: TRBJ2-3; CDR3aa: CAISENPAGATDTQYF; CDR3nt: TGTGCCATCAGTGAGAACCCAGCGGGCGCCACAGATACGCAGTATTTT
abundance: .; d_gene: .; v_gene: TRBV7-8; j_gene: TRBJ2-7; CDR3aa: CASSLRLVPYEQYF; CDR3nt: TGTGCCAGCAGCTTAAGACTAGTACCCTACGAGCAGTACTTC
abundance: .; d_gene: .; v_gene: TRBV5-4; j_gene: TRBJ1-2; CDR3aa: CASSLEGVHGYTF; CDR3nt: TGTGCCAGCAGCTTGGAAGGGGTCCATGGCTACACCTTC
abundance: once; d_gene: TRBD2; v_gene: TRBV5-1; j_gene: TRBJ2-3; CDR3aa: CASILGGGRGTDTQYF; CDR3nt: TGCGCCAGCATTCTCGGCGGGGGGCGCGGCACAGATACGCAGTATTTT
abundance: .; d_gene: TRBD1; v_gene: TRBV25-1; j_gene: TRBJ2-1; CDR3aa: CASAPGQDNEQFF; CDR3nt: TGTGCCAGCGCACCGGGACAGGACAATGAGCAGTTCTTC
abundance: .; d_gene: TRBD2; v_gene: TRBV15; j_gene: TRBJ2-5; CDR3aa: CATSRPSGGVKETQYF; CDR3nt: TGTGCCACCAGCAGACCAAGCGGGGGGGTCAAAGAGACCCAGTACTTC
abundance: .; d_gene: .; v_gene: TRBV19; j_gene: TRBJ1-3; CDR3aa: CASSLMNKISGNTIYF; CDR3nt: TGTGCCAGTAGTTTAATGAATAAAATAAGCGGAAACACCATATATTTT
abundance: .; d_gene: TRBD1; v_gene: TRBV7-9; j_gene: TRBJ1-2; CDR3aa: CASSFQDRDGYTF; CDR3nt: TGTGCCAGCAGCTTCCAGGACAGGGACGGCTACACCTTC
abundance: .; d_gene: .; v_gene: TRBV28; j_gene: TRBJ2-7; CDR3aa: CASSPTHGRLFYF; CDR3nt: TGTGCCAGCAGTCCCACGCACGGCCGACTTTTCTACTTC